A single sample is the source of the 8 T cell receptor beta chains below, sequenced in a study of blood T cells in healthy people across ages. Then a second PCR, running roughly 7 to 12 cycles, was carried out with a sample-barcoded 5' primer and a J-beta primer mix. Each CDR3 protein gets one entry after TCRdb re-called the 5' RACE reads with MiXCR. Here the sample spans 1,500,000 or so distinct CDR3 sequences, about 42% being singletons. Sequencing was done on a sample of blood. These receptors all stem from a woman aged 18-30 years in good health.

The chain couples TRBV29-1 to TRBJ2-1, with TRBD2 identical over 14 bases. Germline CDR1 reads SQVTM; CDR2 reads ANQGSEA. Trimming took 5 bases from V and 5 from J; bases not matched to a gene: 5. The CDR3 totals 15 residues. CDR3 nucleotides: TGCAGCGTTAAGACTAGCGGGAGGGTGAACAATGAGCAGTTCTTC. It specifies CSVKTSGRVNNEQFF.

The chain employs TRBV20-1 and TRBJ1-2; tentative D call: TRBD1 (6 bases). Between the trimmed V and J ends, which lost 5 bases and 8 bases, there was a span of 21 bases. Germline CDR1 and CDR2: DFQATT and SNEGSKA (reference sequence). This CDR3 region has 14 residues. CDR3 residues: CSADTGTGLEGYTF. The CDR3 nucleotides are TGCAGTGCTGACACAGGGACGGGTTTGGAAGGCTACACCTTC.

This clonotype was seen more than once but under ten times. The chain has TRBV20-1 and TRBJ2-3; the match to TRBD2 covers 15 bases. Germline CDR1 is DFQATT and CDR2 is SNEGSKA (reference sequence). This CDR3 comprises 14 residues. The trim removed 5 bases at V and 5 bases at J, leaving 2 bases unmatched. Here the CDR3 DNA reads TGCAGTGCTGGGGGACTAGCGGGGGGAGATACGCAGTATTTT. Translating gives CSAGGLAGGDTQYF.

Notes on this clonotype: Compared with germline, one end of the junction differs, possibly owing to a read error. This chain uses TRBV29-1 with TRBJ2-1; no definite D call. The CDR3 runs to 15 residues. From germline, CDR1 is SQVTM and CDR2 ANQGSEA. The CDR3 DNA reads TGCAGCGTTGACCCCGCGCGGACCTCCAACAATGAGCAGTTCTTC. Its protein product is CSVDPARTSNNEQFF.

The V and J genes are TRBV12-3 or TRBV12-4 and TRBJ2-7; D remains unclear. The V and J ends lost 3 bases and 3 bases respectively, with 9 bases between them. The CDR3 has 13 amino acids. The CDR3 bases are TGTGCCAGCAGTTTCACCAACAGCTACGAGCAGTACTTC. Its protein product is CASSFTNSYEQYF.

The count of this clonotype is one. This chain links TRBV20-1 with TRBJ2-4; D is tentatively TRBD1 or TRBD2 (5 bases each). The DNA end is a closer match to TRBJ2-7, so the J assignment may be wrong. The CDR3 has 14 amino acids. Germline V CDR1 and CDR2: DFQATT, SNEGSKA (reference sequence). For the CDR3, the DNA is TGCAGTGCGACGGGACCCCAACCCTCCTACGAGCAGTACTTC. Its protein product is CSATGPQPSYEQYF.

V gene TRBV4-3 combines with J gene TRBJ2-3; TRBD1 might be the D (5 bases). The CDR3 runs 16 residues. V shed 3 bases and J shed 3 bases, with 16 bases lying between them. Germline lookup yields CDR1 LGHNA and CDR2 YSLEER. The CDR3 sequence: CASSHVSAGRTDTQYF. The DNA of the CDR3 is TGCGCCAGCAGCCACGTTTCGGCAGGGCGGACAGATACGCAGTATTTT.

V and J are TRBV15 and TRBJ2-3; the match to TRBD2 covers 10 bases. This CDR3 is 19 amino acids long. Trimming cost V 0 bases and J 4 bases; bases outside gene matches: 13. The germline V gene encodes CDR1 LNHNV and CDR2 YYDKDF (reference sequence). The CDR3 DNA reads TGTGCCACCAGCAGAGATCTGATACGATTAGCGGGGGGCGCAGATACGCAGTATTTT. Translating it yields CATSRDLIRLAGGADTQYF.